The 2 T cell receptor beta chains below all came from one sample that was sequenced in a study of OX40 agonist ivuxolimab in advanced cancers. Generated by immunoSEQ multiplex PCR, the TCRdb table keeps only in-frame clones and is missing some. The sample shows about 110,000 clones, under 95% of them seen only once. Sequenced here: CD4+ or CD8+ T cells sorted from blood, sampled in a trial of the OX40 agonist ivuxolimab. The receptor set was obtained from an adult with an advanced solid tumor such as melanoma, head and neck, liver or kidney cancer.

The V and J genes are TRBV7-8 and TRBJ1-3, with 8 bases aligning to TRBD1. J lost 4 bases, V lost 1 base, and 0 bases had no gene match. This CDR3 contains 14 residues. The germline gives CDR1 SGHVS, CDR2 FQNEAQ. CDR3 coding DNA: TGTGCCAGCAGCTTAGGGACAGGGGGAAACACCATATATTTT. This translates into CASSLGTGGNTIYF.

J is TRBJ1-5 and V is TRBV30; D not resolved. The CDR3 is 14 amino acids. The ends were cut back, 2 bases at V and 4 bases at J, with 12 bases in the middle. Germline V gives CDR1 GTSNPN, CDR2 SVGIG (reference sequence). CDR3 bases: TGTGCCTGGAGTCCCGGGAACTATAATCAGCCCCAGCATTTT. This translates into CAWSPGNYNQPQHF.